Below are 16 T cell receptor beta chains sequenced from a single sample in a study of T cell responses to AZD1222 COVID-19 vaccine. Data came from immunoSEQ multiplex PCR; TCRdb stores just in-frame clones and leaves some out. The profile covers about 25,000 clones, with roughly 91% appearing a single time and roughly a third taken by the ten largest. Specimen: peripheral blood, collected 28 days after the second AZD1222 dose. Receptors originate from an adult who received the AZD1222 COVID-19 vaccine.

The rearrangement links TRBV5-4 to TRBJ2-3, with 13 bases aligning to TRBD2. The CDR3 length is 16 residues. Germline V gene lookup returns CDR1 SGHNT and CDR2 YYREEE (reference sequence). The J segment lost 5 bases and the V segment lost 1 base, leaving 4 bases of the junction unmatched. Here the CDR3 DNA reads TGTGCCAGCAGCTTGCTAGGACTAGCGGGAGAAGATACGCAGTATTTT. Its translation is CASSLLGLAGEDTQYF.

This clone has just a few counts. The V call is TRBV5-4, the J call TRBJ2-1; 8 bases align to TRBD2. Germline CDR1 and CDR2: SGHNT and YYREEE (reference sequence). J was trimmed by 5 bases and V by 0 bases; bases with no gene match: 4. The CDR3 runs 15 residues. The CDR3 DNA is TGTGCCAGCAGCTTGGATGCGGGAGGACACAATGAGCAGTTCTTC. Translating gives CASSLDAGGHNEQFF.

The CDR3 here is CSVCKGTGTEAFF. Written as DNA, the CDR3 is TGCAGCGTTTGTAAGGGGACGGGGACTGAAGCTTTCTTT. The genes are TRBV29-1 and TRBJ1-1, with a possible D match to TRBD1 (5 bases). From germline, CDR1 is SQVTM and CDR2 ANQGSEA. V lost 5 bases to trimming and J lost 5 bases, with 15 bases between them. There are 13 residues in the CDR3.

This clone was seen a single time. This chain joins TRBV9 and TRBJ2-5; 7 positions match TRBD1. CDR3 length: 15 amino acids. Trimming cost V 1 base and J 4 bases; bases outside gene matches: 7. CDR1 is SGDLS, CDR2 YYNGEE, per germline. The CDR3 protein is CASSVQQGLGETQYF. CDR3 coding DNA: TGTGCCAGCAGCGTACAACAGGGGTTAGGAGAGACCCAGTACTTC. The variable domain in full, with the rest retrieved from reference TRBV9 and TRBJ2-5, is DSGVTQTPKHLITATGQRVTLRCSPRSGDLSVYWYQQSLDQGLQFLIQYYNGEERAKGNILERFSAQQFPDLHSELNLSSLELGDSALYFCASSVQQGLGETQYFGPGTRLLVL.

The chain carries TRBV28 and TRBJ1-1; TRBD1 might be the D (6 bases). Germline V gives CDR1 MDHEN, CDR2 SYDVKM. CDR3 length equals 16 residues. Trimming removed 6 bases at V and 1 base at J, with 18 bases between. CDR3 protein: CASSQGVAGENTEAFF. The CDR3 nucleotides read TGTGCCAGCAGCCAAGGGGTCGCAGGGGAGAACACTGAAGCTTTCTTT.

V gene TRBV24-1 combines with J gene TRBJ1-2, with D possibly TRBD1 on 5 matching bases. Deletions cut 5 bases from V and 2 bases from J, with 5 bases between. From germline, CDR1 is KGHDR and CDR2 SFDVKD. The CDR3 spans 12 residues. The CDR3 DNA reads TGTGCCACCAGTGCAGGGAACTATGGCTACACCTTC. It is translated as CATSAGNYGYTF.

V usage is TRBV7-2 and J usage is TRBJ2-1, with D possibly TRBD2 on 5 matching bases. V was shortened by 0 bases and J by 4 bases, with 13 bases between the two germline ends. There are 16 residues in the CDR3. Germline V lookup: CDR1 SGHTA, CDR2 FQGNSA. The CDR3 coding sequence is TGTGCCAGCAGCTTAGCGCCGAATAGCGTATACAATGAGCAGTTCTTC. Its translation is CASSLAPNSVYNEQFF.

V usage is TRBV3-1 (or the pseudogene TRBV3-2) and J usage is TRBJ1-6, with TRBD1 as a possible D gene (5 bases). V gave up 4 bases and J gave up 7 bases, with 14 bases separating them. Germline lookup yields CDR1 LGHDT and CDR2 YNNKEL (reference sequence). This CDR3 has 15 amino acids. For the CDR3, the DNA is TGTGCCAGCAGCCGCGGGCAGGGAGGCAATTCACCCCTCCACTTT. Amino acids: CASSRGQGGNSPLHF.

V is TRBV29-1 and J is TRBJ2-1; no definite D call. Looked up from germline, CDR1 is SQVTM and CDR2 is ANQGSEA. V gave up 4 bases and J gave up 0 bases, with 7 bases separating them. The CDR3 sequence is 13 residues long. CDR3 DNA: TGCAGCGTTGGTCTAAGCTCCTACAATGAGCAGTTCTTC. Amino acid sequence: CSVGLSSYNEQFF.

The V and J genes are TRBV20-1 and TRBJ2-5; maybe TRBD2 (7 bases). The germline V and J ends were trimmed by 3 bases and 3 bases, with 11 bases remaining between them. CDR3 length: 13 residues. Per germline, CDR1 DFQATT and CDR2 SNEGSKA (reference sequence). The CDR3 loop is CSASGGGEETQYF. The CDR3 DNA is TGCAGTGCTAGTGGGGGGGGCGAAGAGACCCAGTACTTC.

In DNA, the CDR3 is TGTGCCAGCACCCAGGACAGGGGGAGAGATACGCAGTATTTT. This translates into CASTQDRGRDTQYF. This chain uses TRBV6-6 with TRBJ2-3; TRBD1 aligns across 10 bases. From germline, CDR1 is MNHNY and CDR2 SVGAGI (reference sequence). There are 14 residues in the CDR3. V dropped 7 bases and J dropped 5; count of bases not matched to a gene: 6.

The V and J genes are TRBV7-2 and TRBJ2-1, with 13 bases aligning to TRBD2. The germline V gene encodes CDR1 SGHTA and CDR2 FQGNSA. This CDR3 region has 16 residues. V trimming: 3 bases; J trimming: 9 bases; junction bases outside the gene matches: 8. The CDR3 spells CASSFRLAGGGGEQFF. DNA for the CDR3: TGTGCCAGCAGCTTCCGACTAGCGGGAGGAGGAGGTGAGCAGTTCTTC.

This sequence joins TRBV28 and TRBJ2-7; no clear D gene. V lost 8 bases and J 4 bases, leaving 12 bases between the germline ends. Germline CDR1 reads MDHEN; CDR2 reads SYDVKM. The length of the CDR3 is 12 residues. The CDR3 DNA reads TGTGCCAGCGGAACCCTCCTTTACGAGCAGTACTTC. Amino acids: CASGTLLYEQYF.

This rearrangement joins TRBV6-5 to TRBJ1-6; no firm D call. CDR3 size: 12 residues. V dropped 6 bases and J dropped 8 bases, with 8 bases sitting between them. The germline gives CDR1 MNHEY, CDR2 SVGAGI. CDR3 region: CASSGGDSPLHF. CDR3 DNA: TGTGCCAGCAGCGGAGGTGATTCACCCCTCCACTTT.

This clone was detected a few times. The V and J genes are TRBV7-2 and TRBJ2-3, with 16 bases matching TRBD2. After removal of 5 bases from V and 4 bases from J, the junction contained 12 bases not matched to a gene. Germline CDR1 SGHTA, CDR2 FQGNSA. The CDR3 covers 19 residues. The CDR3 region has the DNA TGTGCCAGCAGCCCGGGACTAGCGGGAGGGCCGGTCGGTTCAGATACGCAGTATTTT. Translated: CASSPGLAGGPVGSDTQYF.

The V gene is TRBV7-8, the J gene TRBJ2-7; 9 bases line up with TRBD1. The germline gives CDR1 SGHVS, CDR2 FQNEAQ. Unmatched junction bases numbered 8, after V lost 5 bases and J lost 6 bases. The CDR3 covers 14 residues. The CDR3 DNA follows: TGTGCCAGCAGCCCAGGGACAGGGATTAGCGAGCAGTACTTC. This codes for CASSPGTGISEQYF. Full variable domain (missing parts from reference TRBV7-8 and TRBJ2-7): GAGVSQSPRYKVAKRGQDVALRCDPISGHVSLFWYQQALGQGPEFLTYFQNEAQLDKSGLPSDRFFAERPEGSVSTLKIQRTQQEDSAVYLCASSPGTGISEQYFGPGTRLTVT.